These 20 T cell receptor beta chains came from one sample sequenced in a study of T cell responses to AZD1222 COVID-19 vaccine (dated by TCRdb to about 2021). Per the publication, the time point label means: baseline before first vaccination. Library preparation used the immunoSEQ multiplex PCR assay. TCRdb provides this immuneACCESS table in a form limited to in-frame rearrangements. Some clones are lacking; in checked studies, under half of them reflect an unresolved V gene, and why the rest are absent is not known. For this sample the table gives about 120,000 clones, of which roughly 89% were detected only once. Under 9% of the sample is taken by the ten largest. The sequencing here drew on peripheral blood, taken on day 0 of AZD1222 vaccination. The receptors stem from an adult in good health.

The chain uses TRBV4-1 and TRBJ1-6; D gene uncertain. Trimming shortened V by 6 bases and J by 8 bases, and 11 bases separated the two germline ends. Germline V gene sequence: CDR1 MGHRA, CDR2 YSYEKL. CDR3 size: 13 residues. The CDR3 nucleotides read TGCGCCAGCAGGTACGACTTGTATTCACCCCTCCACTTT. Protein sequence: CASRYDLYSPLHF.

The gene calls are TRBV5-1 and TRBJ2-3, with D hard to call. Germline CDR1 is SGHRS and CDR2 is YFSETQ. This CDR3 is built from 14 residues. Trimming cost V 0 bases and J 1 base, with 6 bases left between them. CDR3 DNA: TGCGCCAGCAGCTTGGAGATCCGCACAGATACGCAGTATTTT. The encoded protein is CASSLEIRTDTQYF.

The chain couples TRBV7-9 to TRBJ1-2, with D uncertain. The CDR3 is 14 residues long. The V gene lost 5 bases and the J gene lost 6 bases, with 16 bases spanning the gap. The germline V gene encodes CDR1 SEHNR and CDR2 FQNEAQ (reference sequence). Written as DNA, the CDR3 is TGTGCCAGCAGCCCCCTGGAGGGTGGTCATGGCTACACCTTC. The encoded protein is CASSPLEGGHGYTF.

This chain uses TRBV6-5 with TRBJ2-5; D remains unclear. The CDR3 is 16 residues long. Germline V gene data show CDR1 as MNHEY and CDR2 as SVGAGI. V lost 0 bases to trimming and J lost 0 bases, with 11 bases between them. The CDR3, as DNA: TGTGCCAGCAGTTACTCGTGGCCAGGCTACCAAGAGACCCAGTACTTC. Translated: CASSYSWPGYQETQYF.

The V call is TRBV5-1, the J call TRBJ1-4; 7 bases align to TRBD1. Germline V CDR1 and CDR2: SGHRS, YFSETQ. This CDR3 has 14 amino acids. Trimming took 1 base from V and 8 from J; bases not matched to a gene: 5. Here the CDR3 reads CASSLRGPDEKLFF. The CDR3 nucleotides are TGCGCCAGCAGCTTGAGGGGGCCGGACGAAAAACTGTTTTTT.

This sequence joins TRBV21-1 and TRBJ2-3; TRBD2, the table's D call, lacks a check against the DNA. TRBV21-1 is a listed pseudogene. This CDR3 contains 16 residues. Written as DNA, the CDR3 is TGTGCCAGCAGCACCCCACTAGCGGGACGCACAGATACGCAGTATTTT. Its protein is CASSTPLAGRTDTQYF.

V is TRBV4-1 and J is TRBJ1-5; the D is unclear. The CDR3 extends over 13 amino acids. From germline, CDR1 is MGHRA and CDR2 YSYEKL. The ends were cut back, 0 bases at V and 7 bases at J, with 7 bases in the middle. CDR3 protein: CASSQDWTQPQHF. The DNA of the CDR3 is TGCGCCAGCAGCCAAGATTGGACCCAGCCCCAGCATTTT.

V and J are TRBV5-1 and TRBJ2-1; the D gene is possibly TRBD2 (7 bases). This CDR3 has 15 residues. Germline CDR1 reads SGHRS; CDR2 reads YFSETQ. The ends were cut back, 0 bases at V and 5 bases at J, with 12 bases in the middle. This CDR3 is CASSLGGGVNNEQFF. The CDR3 nucleotides read TGCGCCAGCAGCTTGGGAGGGGGGGTAAACAATGAGCAGTTCTTC.

This chain links TRBV6-4 with TRBJ2-3; 10 nucleotides line up with TRBD2. V lost 5 bases to trimming and J lost 4 bases; unmatched junction nucleotides: 6. There are 15 residues in the CDR3. Looked up from germline, CDR1 is MRHNA and CDR2 is SNTAGT. CDR3 loop: CASSPEGLAADTQYF. CDR3 coding DNA: TGTGCCAGCAGTCCCGAAGGACTAGCGGCAGATACGCAGTATTTT.

The V and J genes are TRBV19 and TRBJ1-2; TRBD1 matches at 10 bases. This CDR3 contains 17 residues. CDR1 and CDR2 from the germline V gene are LNHDA and SQIVND (reference sequence). V trimming: 4 bases; J trimming: 1 base; junction bases outside the gene matches: 9. In DNA form, the CDR3 reads TGTGCCAGTAGTACAGTGGACAGGGGGATACGTAACTATGGCTACACCTTC. This gives the protein CASSTVDRGIRNYGYTF.

V gene TRBV18 combines with J gene TRBJ1-1; the D gene is possibly TRBD1 (5 bases). V shed 1 base and J shed 0 bases, with 18 bases lying between them. There are 18 residues in the CDR3. Germline CDR1 reads KGHSH; CDR2 reads LQKENI. The CDR3 sequence: CASSPHSIAGRLNTEAFF. The CDR3 DNA reads TGTGCCAGCTCACCACATTCTATTGCAGGGAGATTGAACACTGAAGCTTTCTTT.

V and J are TRBV18 and TRBJ1-1, with a tentative D call TRBD1 (5 bases). Germline V CDR1 and CDR2: KGHSH, LQKENI. V was pared by 4 bases and J by 1 base, with 7 bases between. The CDR3 extends over 13 amino acids. The CDR3 here is CASSLGGNTEAFF. CDR3 nucleotide sequence: TGTGCCAGCTCACTCGGGGGGAACACTGAAGCTTTCTTT. Using reference TRBV18 and TRBJ1-1 for the parts outside the CDR3, the full variable domain is NAGVMQNPRHLVRRRGQEARLRCSPMKGHSHVYWYRQLPEEGLKFMVYLQKENIIDESGMPKERFSAEFPKEGPSILRIQQVVRGDSAAYFCASSLGGNTEAFFGQGTRLTVV.

CDR3 sequence (DNA): TGTGCCAGCAGCTTCATTTCAGGGGGGGAGACCCAGTACTTC. Translating gives CASSFISGGETQYF. The rearrangement links TRBV5-5 to TRBJ2-5, with TRBD1 as a possible D gene (7 bases). CDR3 length: 14 residues. CDR1 and CDR2 (germline): SGHKS, YYEKEE (reference sequence). The V and J ends lost 2 bases and 5 bases respectively, with 13 bases between them.

On this clone: The junction shows a germline mismatch at one end, possibly a read error. The rearrangement uses TRBV29-1 and TRBJ1-5; TRBD1 aligns across 9 bases. The length of the CDR3 is 14 residues. CDR1 SQVTM and CDR2 ANQGSEA come from the germline V gene. The CDR3 nucleotides read TGCAGCGTTGAAGTGACAGGGGGAGGACAGCCTCAGCATTTT. Its translation is CSVEVTGGGQPQHF.

The rearrangement joins TRBV6-1 to TRBJ2-7; TRBD1 matches 9 bases. CDR3 size: 17 residues. Germline V gene sequence: CDR1 MNHNS, CDR2 SASEGT. J was trimmed by 0 bases and V by 3 bases; bases with no gene match: 9. CDR3 amino acids: CASSEMGTGYYSYEQYF. In DNA form, the CDR3 reads TGTGCCAGCAGTGAGATGGGGACAGGGTATTACTCCTACGAGCAGTACTTC.

This clone has a handful of counts. J is TRBJ2-1 and V is TRBV28; 11 bases align to TRBD2. Germline V CDR1 and CDR2: MDHEN, SYDVKM. The CDR3 totals 18 residues. The V and J ends lost 5 bases and 7 bases, in that order; junction bases with no gene match: 16. CDR3 nucleotides: TGTGCCAGCAGTCCGCCGATTCATAGCGGGAGGGCAAGGAATGAGCAGTTCTTC. Encoded protein: CASSPPIHSGRARNEQFF.

This rearrangement joins TRBV30 to TRBJ2-7; D is unclear. The V and J ends lost 8 bases and 4 bases respectively, with 15 bases between them. Germline CDR1 GTSNPN, CDR2 SVGIG (reference sequence). This CDR3 is 12 amino acids long. DNA for the CDR3: TGTGCCACTAAGCGCGATCTTTACGAGCAGTACTTC. Protein sequence: CATKRDLYEQYF.

The CDR3 here is CASSQDWDQPQHF. CDR3 bases: TGTGCCAGCAGCCAAGATTGGGATCAGCCCCAGCATTTT. V is TRBV3-1 (or the pseudogene TRBV3-2) and J is TRBJ1-5; D remains unclear. CDR1 and CDR2 from the germline V gene are LGHDT and YNNKEL (reference sequence). This CDR3 spans 13 amino acids. The V end lost 0 bases, the J end lost 5 bases, and 5 bases lay between the germline ends.

In this sample, this clone turned up once. The chain couples TRBV27 to TRBJ2-5; D is perhaps TRBD1 or TRBD2 (6 bases each). CDR1 MNHEY and CDR2 SMNVEV come from the germline V gene (reference sequence). This CDR3 is 16 amino acids long. Deletions cut 2 bases from V and 5 bases from J, with 18 bases between. The CDR3 nucleotides are TGTGCCAGCAGTTTAAATGGCCTAACAGGGAGGGAGACCCAGTACTTC. Its translation: CASSLNGLTGRETQYF.

This rearrangement joins TRBV27 to TRBJ1-1; D may be TRBD1 (5 bases). The germline CDR1 and CDR2 sequences are MNHEY and SMNVEV (reference sequence). This CDR3 contains 15 residues. Trimming removed 5 bases at V and 7 bases at J, with 20 bases between. This CDR3 reads CASSPTGTYFREAFF. The CDR3 DNA follows: TGTGCCAGCAGTCCTACTGGGACGTATTTTCGTGAAGCTTTCTTT.